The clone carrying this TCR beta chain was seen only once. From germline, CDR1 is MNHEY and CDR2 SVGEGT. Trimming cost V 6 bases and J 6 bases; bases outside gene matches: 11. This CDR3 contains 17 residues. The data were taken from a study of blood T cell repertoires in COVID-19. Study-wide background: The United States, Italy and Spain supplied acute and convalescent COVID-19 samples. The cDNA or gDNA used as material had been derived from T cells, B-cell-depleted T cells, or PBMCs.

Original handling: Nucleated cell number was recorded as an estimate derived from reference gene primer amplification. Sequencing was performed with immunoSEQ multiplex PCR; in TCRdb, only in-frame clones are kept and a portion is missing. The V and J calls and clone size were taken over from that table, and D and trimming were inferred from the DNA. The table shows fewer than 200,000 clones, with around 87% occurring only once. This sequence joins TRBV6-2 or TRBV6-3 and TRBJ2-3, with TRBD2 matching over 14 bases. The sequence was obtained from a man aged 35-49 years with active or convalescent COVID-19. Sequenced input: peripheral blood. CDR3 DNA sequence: TGTGCCAGCAGCCCGGGACTAGCGGGGGCCCAGGCGGATACGCAGTATTTT. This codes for CASSPGLAGAQADTQYF.